This paragraph reports one T cell receptor (beta chain). The data belong to a study of cytomegalovirus exposure and HLA in healthy donors. Use of 60 Vbeta and 13 Jbeta primers characterized the PCR. TCRdb keeps only in-frame clones here, not all; method: immunoSEQ multiplex PCR. The sample shows approximately 150,000 clones, roughly 76% of them seen only once. The CDR3 runs 11 residues. Trimming removed 2 bases from V and 8 bases from J, with 9 bases in between. Germline CDR1 is GTSNPN and CDR2 is SVGIG (reference sequence). The origin of this receptor is a woman aged 45-59 years in good health and CMV-seronegative. The sequencing sample was made of PBMCs. The chain couples TRBV30 to TRBJ1-2; TRBD1 is a possible D gene (6 bases). The CDR3 is CAWSRGGGYTF. CDR3 sequence (DNA): TGTGCCTGGAGTCGGGGGGGCGGCTACACCTTC.